The next 23 T cell receptor beta chains were all read from a single sample in a study of blood T cell repertoires in COVID-19. Method: immunoSEQ multiplex PCR; TCRdb's copy keeps in-frame clones and lacks some. The sample lists a few hundred thousand clones; about 90% were seen once. Specimen: PBMCs or T cells enriched from blood (not recorded which). These receptors came from a man aged 35 to 55 in a cohort exposed to, infected with or recovered from COVID-19 (not recorded which).

J is TRBJ2-2 and V is TRBV6-2 or TRBV6-3; the match to TRBD2 covers 10 bases. Trimming at V came to 5 bases and at J to 1 base, leaving 7 bases not matched to a gene. The CDR3 has 17 amino acids. The germline V gene has CDR1 MNHEY and CDR2 SVGEGT. As DNA, the CDR3 is TGTGCCAGCAGTACCCGACGGACTAGCGGGAACACCGGGGAGCTGTTTTTT. The encoded protein is CASSTRRTSGNTGELFF.

The V call is TRBV21-1, the J call TRBJ2-1; no check of the table's D call, TRBD2, against the DNA was made. TRBV21-1 is recorded as a pseudogene. This CDR3 spans 20 amino acids. The CDR3 loop reads CASSKSLGPVMQSSYNEQFF. The CDR3 bases are TGTGCCAGCAGCAAGTCACTAGGTCCGGTCATGCAGAGCTCCTACAATGAGCAGTTCTTC.

The rearrangement joins TRBV10-3 to TRBJ2-2; 10 bases fit TRBD2. The CDR3 consists of 15 residues. Looked up from germline, CDR1 is ENHRY and CDR2 is SYGVKD. The CDR3 reads CAASAAGGPTGELFF. The CDR3 region has the DNA TGTGCTGCGTCAGCAGCGGGAGGGCCCACCGGGGAGCTGTTTTTT.

V and J are TRBV28 and TRBJ2-7, with D maybe TRBD1 (5 bases). The CDR3 covers 14 residues. V lost 3 bases and J 6 bases, leaving 15 bases between the germline ends. Germline-derived CDR1 and CDR2 are MDHEN and SYDVKM. CDR3 region: CASSLSTGWGEQYF. In DNA, the CDR3 is TGTGCCAGCAGTTTGTCCACAGGTTGGGGCGAGCAGTACTTC.

The CDR3 sequence is CASSLVRSTDTQYF. CDR3 DNA sequence: TGTGCCAGCAGTTTAGTCAGAAGCACAGATACGCAGTATTTT. V and J are TRBV27 and TRBJ2-3, with D unresolved. Germline V gene sequence: CDR1 MNHEY, CDR2 SMNVEV (reference sequence). Trimming removed 2 bases from V and 0 bases from J, with 6 bases in between. CDR3 length equals 14 residues.

CDR3 in DNA: TGTGCCAGCAGCCAAAGGAGGAGGGGGGGCAATGGCTACACCTTC. This codes for CASSQRRRGGNGYTF. This sequence joins TRBV3-1 (or the pseudogene TRBV3-2) and TRBJ1-2; weak D call: TRBD1 (6 bases). Deletions cut 2 bases from V and 6 bases from J, with 16 bases between. The CDR3 extends over 15 amino acids. The germline CDR1 and CDR2 sequences are LGHDT and YNNKEL (reference sequence).

The V and J genes are TRBV6-5 and TRBJ2-7, with 15 bases fitting TRBD2. CDR1 is MNHEY, CDR2 SVGAGI, per germline. Unmatched junction bases numbered 6, after V lost 6 bases and J lost 6 bases. The length of the CDR3 is 15 residues. CDR3 amino acids: CASSQGLAGGSEQYF. CDR3 nucleotides: TGTGCCAGCAGCCAGGGACTAGCGGGAGGAAGCGAGCAGTACTTC.

The sample holds a few counts of this clone. The V gene is TRBV3-1 (or the pseudogene TRBV3-2), the J gene TRBJ1-3, with 10 bases that match TRBD1. J was trimmed by 2 bases and V by 0 bases; bases with no gene match: 10. Germline V CDR1 and CDR2: LGHDT, YNNKEL (reference sequence). The CDR3 is 19 residues long. CDR3 nucleotide sequence: TGTGCCAGCAGCCAAGAGCCCGGGACAGGGGATGGGACTGGAAACACCATATATTTT. Protein sequence: CASSQEPGTGDGTGNTIYF.

The rearrangement uses TRBV5-1 and TRBJ2-1, with D tentatively TRBD2 (6 bases). The V gene's germline CDR1 is SGHRS and CDR2 YFSETQ. CDR3 length equals 16 residues. V was cut by 4 bases and J by 4 bases, with 18 bases left in between. The DNA of the CDR3 is TGCGCCAGCAGCGCGGAGGGGTCCCAAACTTACAATGAGCAGTTCTTC. Its translation: CASSAEGSQTYNEQFF.

This clone was seen just once. The chain has TRBV18 and TRBJ1-3; 9 bases agree with TRBD1. The CDR3 runs 16 residues. The J segment lost 0 bases and the V segment lost 6 bases, leaving 6 bases of the junction unmatched. CDR1 KGHSH and CDR2 LQKENI come from the germline V gene. The CDR3 here is CASSLDRGNSGNTIYF. The CDR3, as DNA: TGTGCCAGCTCCCTTGACAGGGGGAACTCTGGAAACACCATATATTTT.

This clone was picked up one time. J is TRBJ2-5 and V is TRBV2; maybe TRBD1 (6 bases). Germline-derived CDR1 and CDR2 are SNHLY and FYNNEI. This CDR3 contains 15 residues. V was pared by 8 bases and J by 4 bases, with 20 bases between. DNA for the CDR3: TGTGCCAGCCATGCAACCGGGACATATTTAGAGACCCAGTACTTC. This codes for CASHATGTYLETQYF.

The gene calls are TRBV4-1 and TRBJ2-3; 10 bases agree with TRBD2. Germline trimming cut 1 base from V and 4 bases from J; bases unmatched to any gene: 5. Germline CDR1 is MGHRA and CDR2 is YSYEKL. The CDR3 consists of 16 residues. CDR3 amino acids: CASSQGPSGSADTQYF. CDR3 sequence (DNA): TGCGCCAGCAGCCAAGGCCCTAGCGGGAGTGCAGATACGCAGTATTTT.

The CDR3 here is CASSLVVFNEKLFF. The CDR3 DNA reads TGTGCCAGCAGCCTAGTCGTGTTTAATGAAAAACTGTTTTTT. This chain connects TRBV3-1 (or the pseudogene TRBV3-2) to TRBJ1-4; unclear D gene. V was pared by 4 bases and J by 4 bases, with 10 bases between. Germline CDR1 is LGHDT and CDR2 is YNNKEL (reference sequence). This CDR3 is 14 amino acids long.

This chain uses TRBV7-2 with TRBJ2-7; possible D gene TRBD2, 5 bases. V was pared by 5 bases and J by 0 bases, with 14 bases between. The CDR3 runs to 15 residues. Germline V gene sequence: CDR1 SGHTA, CDR2 FQGNSA. DNA of the CDR3: TGTGCCAGCAGCCGTCGAGGGCCCGACTCCTACGAGCAGTACTTC. Encoded protein: CASSRRGPDSYEQYF.

The rearrangement uses TRBV2 and TRBJ2-3; 11 bases agree with TRBD2. In germline, CDR1 is SNHLY, CDR2 FYNNEI. The ends lost 2 bases at V and 1 base at J; junction bases unmatched: 11. The CDR3 is made up of 19 amino acids. The CDR3 here is CASSEWGGLAGGRTDTQYF. The CDR3 DNA follows: TGTGCCAGCAGTGAATGGGGGGGGCTAGCGGGAGGCCGCACAGATACGCAGTATTTT. The full variable domain, in which reference TRBV2 and TRBJ2-3 provide the parts outside the CDR3, is EPEVTQTPSHQVTQMGQEVILRCVPISNHLYFYWYRQILGQKVEFLVSFYNNEISEKSEIFDDQFSVERPDGSNFTLKIRSTKLEDSAMYFCASSEWGGLAGGRTDTQYFGPGTRLTVL.

The chain joins TRBV19 to TRBJ2-4, with D perhaps matching TRBD2 (7 bases). The CDR3 length is 16 residues. Germline CDR1 is LNHDA and CDR2 is SQIVND (reference sequence). The V and J ends lost 4 bases and 6 bases respectively, with 19 bases between them. CDR3 DNA: TGTGCCAGTAGTAGCCTCGGGGGGCGGGAGACAAACATTCAGTACTTC. Protein sequence: CASSSLGGRETNIQYF.

The rearrangement links TRBV10-1 to TRBJ2-7; 9 positions agree with TRBD1. The V gene's germline CDR1 is WNHNN and CDR2 SYGVQD (reference sequence). This CDR3 has 14 residues. The V segment lost 6 bases and the J segment 1 base; nucleotides outside the gene matches: 4. In DNA form, the CDR3 reads TGCGCCAGCAGGACAGGGGGGGGATCCTACGAGCAGTACTTC. Translated: CASRTGGGSYEQYF.

The chain combines TRBV18 with TRBJ1-2, with D hard to call. The CDR3 loop spans 12 amino acids. Trimming cost V 3 bases and J 7 bases, with 9 bases left between them. In germline, CDR1 is KGHSH, CDR2 LQKENI. The CDR3 sequence is CASSPNSPGYTF. The CDR3 DNA is TGTGCCAGCTCACCGAACTCTCCTGGCTACACCTTC.

The V gene is TRBV7-2, the J gene TRBJ2-1; TRBD2 matches 9 bases. Trimming removed 0 bases from V and 10 bases from J; junction bases left unmatched: 10. The germline gives CDR1 SGHTA, CDR2 FQGNSA. This CDR3 has 16 amino acids. CDR3 sequence: CASSLAIAGAPEEQFF. The CDR3 nucleotides are TGTGCCAGCAGCTTAGCGATAGCGGGAGCGCCAGAAGAGCAGTTCTTC.

This clone was counted once. The J gene is TRBJ2-1, the V gene TRBV5-3, with no clear D. TRBV5-3 is marked as an open reading frame, function uncertain. The CDR3 contains 14 residues. V was pared by 4 bases and J by 2 bases, with 10 bases between. The CDR3, as DNA: TGTGCCAGAAGCCGAACAGATACCTACAATGAGCAGTTCTTC. This translates into CARSRTDTYNEQFF.

This clone was picked up a small number of times. The chain uses TRBV7-9 and TRBJ1-6; D is unclear. Germline loops: CDR1 SEHNR, CDR2 FQNEAQ (reference sequence). V gave up 0 bases and J gave up 11 bases, with 14 bases separating them. This CDR3 has 15 residues. The CDR3 DNA reads TGTGCCAGCAGCTTAGCGTCGGGATCCGCGACACCCCTCCACTTT. Protein sequence: CASSLASGSATPLHF.

V gene TRBV5-1 combines with J gene TRBJ2-1, with 8 nucleotides matching TRBD2. There are 15 residues in the CDR3. Germline loops: CDR1 SGHRS, CDR2 YFSETQ. V was clipped by 0 bases and J by 7 bases; unmatched bases: 6. CDR3 bases: TGCGCCAGCAGCTTGGACAGCGGGAGAGCGAATGAGCAGTTCTTC. Residues: CASSLDSGRANEQFF.

A few counts support this clone. This rearrangement joins TRBV7-8 to TRBJ1-3; 11 bases map to TRBD1. Unmatched junction bases numbered 6, after V lost 1 base and J lost 4 bases. The CDR3 sequence is 17 residues long. Germline CDR1 and CDR2: SGHVS and FQNEAQ. CDR3 loop: CASSLGGQGANGNTIYF. The CDR3 DNA sequence: TGTGCCAGCAGCTTAGGAGGACAGGGGGCTAACGGAAACACCATATATTTT.